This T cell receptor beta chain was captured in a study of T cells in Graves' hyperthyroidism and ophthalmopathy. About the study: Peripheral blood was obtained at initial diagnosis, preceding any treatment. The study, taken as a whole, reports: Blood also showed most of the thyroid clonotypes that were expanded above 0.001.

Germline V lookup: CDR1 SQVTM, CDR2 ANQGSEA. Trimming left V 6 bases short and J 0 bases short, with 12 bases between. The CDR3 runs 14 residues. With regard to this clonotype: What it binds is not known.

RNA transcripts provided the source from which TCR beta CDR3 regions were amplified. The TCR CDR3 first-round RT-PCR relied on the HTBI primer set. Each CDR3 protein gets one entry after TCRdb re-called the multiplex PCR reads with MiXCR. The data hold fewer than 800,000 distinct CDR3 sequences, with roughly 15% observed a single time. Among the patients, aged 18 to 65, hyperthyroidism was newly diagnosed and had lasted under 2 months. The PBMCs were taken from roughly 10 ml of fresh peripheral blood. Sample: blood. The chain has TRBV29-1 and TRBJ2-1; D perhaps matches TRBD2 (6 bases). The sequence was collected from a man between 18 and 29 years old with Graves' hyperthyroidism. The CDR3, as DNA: TGCAGCGTAGGCCGGGACTTCTCCTACAATGAGCAGTTCTTC. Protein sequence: CSVGRDFSYNEQFF.